These T cell receptor beta chains were read from a single sample in a study of control samples from healthy donors and cancer patients. Repertoires were generated with immunoSEQ multiplex PCR, while TCRdb's copy carries only in-frame clones and drops some. This table holds 100,000 to 150,000 clones, 90% found once. Sequenced: blood. These receptors were taken from a man aged 35 to 55 in good health. The CDR3 runs from the conserved cysteine through the conserved F or W. A D gene is named only where the DNA matches it firmly. The listing skips clone size in some rows; elsewhere it reads once, few, many or a size class.

V: TRBV5-1; J: TRBJ1-1; D: NA; size: NA; length: 14; CDR3: CASSPLGGSTEAFF; DNA: TGCGCCAGCAGCCCGCTGGGGGGCTCCACTGAAGCTTTCTTT
V: TRBV12-5; J: TRBJ2-1; D: NA; size: once; length: 11; CDR3: CASGLLGKQFF; DNA: TGTGCTAGTGGTTTATTAGGGAAGCAGTTCTTC
V: TRBV5-1; J: TRBJ2-7; D: NA; size: once; length: 14; CDR3: CASSLVADTYEQYF; DNA: TGCGCCAGCAGCTTGGTGGCAGACACCTACGAGCAGTACTTC
V: TRBV25-1; J: TRBJ1-4; D: NA; size: NA; length: 15; CDR3: CASSEFAGTNEKLFF; DNA: TGTGCCAGCAGTGAATTCGCCGGGACTAATGAAAAACTGTTTTTT
V: TRBV5-4; J: TRBJ1-2; D: NA; size: few; length: 14; CDR3: CASKPAGGNYGYTF; DNA: TGTGCCAGCAAGCCAGCGGGGGGTAACTATGGCTACACCTTC
V: TRBV19; J: TRBJ2-7; D: NA; size: NA; length: 15; CDR3: CASSLNRDGSDEQYF; DNA: TGTGCCAGTAGTCTGAACCGGGACGGTAGTGACGAGCAGTACTTC
V: TRBV19; J: TRBJ2-5; D: NA; size: NA; length: 16; CDR3: CASSIDTGRRRETQYF; DNA: TGTGCCAGTAGTATAGACACAGGGCGGCGGCGAGAGACCCAGTACTTC
V: TRBV19; J: TRBJ1-2; D: NA; size: NA; length: 15; CDR3: CASSMLADSNYGYTF; DNA: TGTGCCAGTAGTATGCTCGCAGACAGTAACTATGGCTACACCTTC
V: TRBV3-1/TRBV3-2; J: TRBJ2-5; D: NA; size: NA; length: 16; CDR3: CASSQVPAGTQETQYF; DNA: TGTGCCAGCAGCCAAGTCCCCGCAGGTACCCAAGAGACCCAGTACTTC
V: TRBV7-8; J: TRBJ1-1; D: NA; size: NA; length: 15; CDR3: CASSSSNRDRAEAFF; DNA: TGTGCCAGCAGCTCCTCCAACAGGGATAGAGCTGAAGCTTTCTTT
V: TRBV6-6; J: TRBJ1-1; D: NA; size: NA; length: 15; CDR3: CASRPLDDQNTEAFF; DNA: TGTGCCAGCAGACCACTTGATGATCAGAACACTGAAGCTTTCTTT
V: TRBV19; J: TRBJ1-4; D: NA; size: NA; length: 16; CDR3: CASSMPGPLGREKLFF; DNA: TGTGCCAGTAGTATGCCCGGACCCCTGGGGCGGGAAAAACTGTTTTTT
V: TRBV29-1; J: TRBJ1-5; D: NA; size: NA; length: 13; CDR3: CSVASQGFQPQHF; DNA: TGCAGCGTAGCCTCACAGGGTTTTCAGCCCCAGCATTTT
V: TRBV3-1/TRBV3-2; J: TRBJ1-2; D: NA; size: once; length: 14; CDR3: CASSLSGREGGYTF; DNA: TGTGCCAGCAGCCTGTCGGGGAGGGAGGGTGGCTACACCTTC
V: TRBV6-5; J: TRBJ2-3; D: NA; size: NA; length: 15; CDR3: CASSFAGTVTDTQYF; DNA: TGTGCCAGCAGTTTTGCAGGGACTGTTACAGATACGCAGTATTTT
V: TRBV5-1; J: TRBJ2-2; D: TRBD2; size: NA; length: 18; CDR3: CASSLAPSGAQNTGELFF; DNA: TGCGCCAGCAGCTTGGCCCCTAGCGGGGCTCAGAACACCGGGGAGCTGTTTTTT
V: TRBV7-2; J: TRBJ2-7; D: TRBD2; size: NA; length: 14; CDR3: CASSKSGGALEQYF; DNA: TGTGCCAGCAGCAAGAGCGGGGGGGCCCTCGAGCAGTACTTC
V: TRBV9; J: TRBJ1-6; D: NA; size: NA; length: 15; CDR3: CASSVGVTANSPLHF; DNA: TGTGCCAGCAGCGTAGGTGTGACAGCTAATTCACCCCTCCACTTT
V: TRBV6-6; J: TRBJ1-4; D: NA; size: NA; length: 16; CDR3: CASRRGWGTEDEKLFF; DNA: TGTGCCAGCAGACGCGGTTGGGGGACGGAAGATGAAAAACTGTTTTTT
V: TRBV6-5; J: TRBJ1-5; D: NA; size: NA; length: 13; CDR3: CASTRREDQPQHF; DNA: TGTGCCAGCACCCGAAGGGAGGATCAGCCCCAGCATTTT
V: TRBV6-2/TRBV6-3; J: TRBJ1-1; D: TRBD1; size: NA; length: 12; CDR3: CASSQTGKEGFF; DNA: TGTGCCAGCAGCCAGACAGGGAAGGAAGGTTTCTTT
V: TRBV5-1; J: TRBJ1-1; D: NA; size: NA; length: 15; CDR3: CASSPDPRVGTEAFF; DNA: TGCGCCAGCAGCCCGGATCCGAGGGTAGGGACTGAAGCTTTCTTT
V: TRBV6-5; J: TRBJ2-3; D: NA; size: NA; length: 14; CDR3: CASSNAGSTDTQYF; DNA: TGTGCCAGCAGTAACGCGGGCTCCACAGATACGCAGTATTTT
V: TRBV9; J: TRBJ1-2; D: TRBD1; size: NA; length: 15; CDR3: CASSARDSYNYGYTF; DNA: TGTGCCAGCAGCGCAAGGGACAGTTATAACTATGGCTACACCTTC
V: TRBV2; J: TRBJ1-6; D: TRBD1; size: NA; length: 15; CDR3: CASSGDRALGSPLHF; DNA: TGTGCCAGCAGCGGGGACAGGGCATTGGGATCACCCCTCCACTTT
V: TRBV30; J: TRBJ2-1; D: NA; size: NA; length: 12; CDR3: CAWSVMAAEQFF; DNA: TGTGCCTGGAGTGTAATGGCTGCTGAGCAGTTCTTC
V: TRBV5-1; J: TRBJ2-1; D: TRBD2; size: NA; length: 17; CDR3: CASSSSLLAGGYNEQFF; DNA: TGCGCCAGCAGCTCATCTCTACTAGCGGGCGGTTACAATGAGCAGTTCTTC
V: TRBV7-3; J: TRBJ2-7; D: NA; size: NA; length: 14; CDR3: CASSPNGQVSEQYF; DNA: TGTGCCAGCAGCCCGAACGGACAAGTCTCCGAGCAGTACTTC
V: TRBV5-1; J: TRBJ1-3; D: NA; size: NA; length: 16; CDR3: CASSLAFGGSGNTIYF; DNA: TGCGCCAGCAGCTTGGCCTTCGGGGGCTCTGGAAACACCATATATTTT
V: TRBV18; J: TRBJ2-1; D: TRBD2; size: NA; length: 15; CDR3: CASSPSSGAYNEQFF; DNA: TGTGCCAGCTCACCTTCCAGCGGGGCTTACAATGAGCAGTTCTTC
V: TRBV10-3; J: TRBJ2-5; D: NA; size: NA; length: 11; CDR3: CAISEQETQYF; DNA: TGTGCCATCAGTGAACAAGAGACCCAGTACTTC
V: TRBV27; J: TRBJ2-7; D: TRBD1; size: NA; length: 14; CDR3: CASSLSWTGYEQYF; DNA: TGTGCCAGCAGTCTATCATGGACAGGCTACGAGCAGTACTTC
V: TRBV5-4; J: TRBJ1-4; D: NA; size: NA; length: 15; CDR3: CASSRDGATNEKLFF; DNA: TGTGCCAGCAGCCGGGACGGAGCAACTAATGAAAAACTGTTTTTT
V: TRBV18; J: TRBJ2-7; D: NA; size: NA; length: 14; CDR3: CASSINRPPYEQYF; DNA: TGTGCCAGCTCAATTAACAGGCCGCCCTACGAGCAGTACTTC
V: TRBV9; J: TRBJ2-7; D: NA; size: NA; length: 14; CDR3: CASSPQSVPYEQYF; DNA: TGTGCCAGCAGCCCCCAGTCCGTTCCTTACGAGCAGTACTTC
V: TRBV5-4; J: TRBJ1-2; D: TRBD1; size: NA; length: 18; CDR3: CASSLGQRRGQGTDGYTF; DNA: TGTGCCAGCAGCTTGGGACAAAGGAGGGGACAGGGAACGGATGGCTACACCTTC
V: TRBV12-3/TRBV12-4; J: TRBJ1-2; D: NA; size: once; length: 12; CDR3: CASSSSLYGYTF; DNA: TGTGCCAGCAGTTCTTCCCTCTATGGCTACACCTTC
V: TRBV27; J: TRBJ2-7; D: NA; size: NA; length: 14; CDR3: CASSQAGSSYEQYF; DNA: TGTGCCAGCAGCCAAGCAGGGAGCTCCTACGAGCAGTACTTC
V: TRBV5-3; J: TRBJ2-7; D: TRBD2; size: NA; length: 17; CDR3: CARSERDRGCGTYEQYF; DNA: TGTGCCAGAAGCGAGCGGGACCGAGGTTGCGGCACCTACGAGCAGTACTTC
V: TRBV18; J: TRBJ1-2; D: NA; size: NA; length: 14; CDR3: CASSPWETLSGYTF; DNA: TGTGCCAGCTCACCTTGGGAGACTTTAAGTGGCTACACCTTC
V: TRBV6-1; J: TRBJ1-2; D: NA; size: NA; length: 14; CDR3: CASSEGGSNYGYTF; DNA: TGTGCCAGCAGTGAAGGTGGATCTAACTATGGCTACACCTTC
V: TRBV24-1; J: TRBJ2-3; D: NA; size: NA; length: 22; CDR3: CATIQGYPVVLVADCARDTQYF; DNA: TGTGCCACCATCCAAGGATACCCAGTAGTTTTGGTGGCTGATTGTGCGCGCGATACGCAGTATTTT
V: TRBV29-1; J: TRBJ1-2; D: NA; size: NA; length: 12; CDR3: CSAVEGNYGYTF; DNA: TGCAGCGCTGTGGAGGGGAACTATGGCTACACCTTC
V: TRBV9; J: TRBJ1-3; D: NA; size: once; length: 16; CDR3: CASSASRFFSGNTIYF; DNA: TGTGCCAGCAGCGCTAGTAGGTTCTTCTCTGGAAACACCATATATTTT
V: TRBV27; J: TRBJ2-1; D: NA; size: NA; length: 15; CDR3: CASSEGGPSYNEQFF; DNA: TGTGCCAGCAGTGAGGGGGGGCCGTCCTACAATGAGCAGTTCTTC
V: TRBV18; J: TRBJ1-5; D: NA; size: NA; length: 15; CDR3: CASSQDRPFNQPQHF; DNA: TGTGCCAGCTCACAAGACAGGCCCTTTAATCAGCCCCAGCATTTT
V: TRBV9; J: TRBJ1-5; D: TRBD1; size: NA; length: 18; CDR3: CASTHPGRGVGSNQPQHF; DNA: TGTGCCAGCACTCACCCAGGCAGGGGGGTGGGGAGCAATCAGCCCCAGCATTTT
V: TRBV28; J: TRBJ2-6; D: NA; size: NA; length: 16; CDR3: CASSLLGFSGANVLTF; DNA: TGTGCCAGCAGTTTATTGGGTTTTTCCGGGGCCAACGTCCTGACTTTC
V: TRBV24-1; J: TRBJ1-5; D: NA; size: NA; length: 14; CDR3: CATTDGTNDQPQHF; DNA: TGTGCCACCACAGACGGGACGAACGATCAGCCCCAGCATTTT
V: TRBV30; J: TRBJ1-2; D: TRBD1; size: NA; length: 16; CDR3: CAWRDNRGGVAYGYTF; DNA: TGTGCCTGGAGAGATAACAGGGGAGGGGTCGCCTATGGCTACACCTTC
V: TRBV18; J: TRBJ1-5; D: NA; size: NA; length: 15; CDR3: CASSPMRNSNQPQHF; DNA: TGTGCCAGCTCACCAATGCGGAACAGCAATCAGCCCCAGCATTTT
V: TRBV2; J: TRBJ2-5; D: NA; size: NA; length: 14; CDR3: CASNSQGQQETQYF; DNA: TGTGCCAGCAACTCACAGGGACAACAAGAGACCCAGTACTTC
V: TRBV27; J: TRBJ2-3; D: NA; size: NA; length: 14; CDR3: CASSFQGTADTQYF; DNA: TGTGCCAGCAGTTTTCAGGGGACCGCAGATACGCAGTATTTT
V: TRBV24-1; J: TRBJ2-3; D: NA; size: once; length: 15; CDR3: CATSASEQGTDTQYF; DNA: TGTGCCACCAGTGCCTCGGAACAGGGAACAGATACGCAGTATTTT
V: TRBV6-6; J: TRBJ1-2; D: NA; size: NA; length: 13; CDR3: CASSTQGGDGYTF; DNA: TGTGCCAGCAGTACGCAAGGAGGGGATGGCTACACCTTC